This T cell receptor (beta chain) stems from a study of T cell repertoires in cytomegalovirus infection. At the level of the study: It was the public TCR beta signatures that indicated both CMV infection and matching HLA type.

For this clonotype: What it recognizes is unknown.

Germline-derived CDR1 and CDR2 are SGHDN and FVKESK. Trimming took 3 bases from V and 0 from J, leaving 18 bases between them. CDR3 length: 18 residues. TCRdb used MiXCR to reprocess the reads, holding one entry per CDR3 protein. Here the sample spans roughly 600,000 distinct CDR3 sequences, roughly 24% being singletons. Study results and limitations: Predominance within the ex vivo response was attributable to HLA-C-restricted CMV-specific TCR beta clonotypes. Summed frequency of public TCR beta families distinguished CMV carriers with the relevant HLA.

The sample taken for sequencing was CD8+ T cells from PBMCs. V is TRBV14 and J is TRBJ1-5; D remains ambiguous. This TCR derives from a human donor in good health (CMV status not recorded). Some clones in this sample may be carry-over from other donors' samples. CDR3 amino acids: CASSQKRPTDYSNQPQHF. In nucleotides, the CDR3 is TGTGCCAGCAGCCAGAAGAGGCCGACGGATTATAGCAATCAGCCCCAGCATTTT.